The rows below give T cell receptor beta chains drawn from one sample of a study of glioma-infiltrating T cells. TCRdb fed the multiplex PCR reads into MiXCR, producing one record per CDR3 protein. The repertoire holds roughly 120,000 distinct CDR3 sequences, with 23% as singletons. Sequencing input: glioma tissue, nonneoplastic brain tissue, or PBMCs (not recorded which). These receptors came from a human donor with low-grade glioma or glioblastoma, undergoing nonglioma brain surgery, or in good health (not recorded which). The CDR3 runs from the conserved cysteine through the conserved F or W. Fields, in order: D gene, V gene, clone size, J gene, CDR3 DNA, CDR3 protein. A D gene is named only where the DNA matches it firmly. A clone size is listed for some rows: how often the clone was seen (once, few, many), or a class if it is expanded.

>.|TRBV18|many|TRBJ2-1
TGTGCCAGCTCACCACGGTCGGAATCCTACAATGAGCAGTTCTTC
CASSPRSESYNEQFF
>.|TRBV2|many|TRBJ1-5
TGTGCCAGCAGAAAGGACCTAGGCGGCAATCAGCCCCAGCATTTT
CASRKDLGGNQPQHF
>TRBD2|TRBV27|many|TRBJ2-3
TGTGCCAGCGGTTTAGGCGGGGGGGGGATAGATACGCAGTATTTT
CASGLGGGGIDTQYF
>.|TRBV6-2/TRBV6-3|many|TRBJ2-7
TGTGCCAGCAGTTGGTCCGGACAGTCCGGCTCCTACGAGCAGTACTTC
CASSWSGQSGSYEQYF
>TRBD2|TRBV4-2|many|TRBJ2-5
TGTGCCAGCAGCCAAGGGCCCGGGACTAGCGCCGTGGAGACCCAGTACTTC
CASSQGPGTSAVETQYF
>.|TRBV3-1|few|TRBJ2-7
TGTGCCAGCAGCCAGGGGATAACCGGGACTTTCCTCGTAAGGCAGTACTTC
CASSQGITGTFLVRQYF
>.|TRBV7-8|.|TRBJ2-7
TGTGCCAGCAGCTTAGCGCTGGGGCATTCCGAGCAGTACTTC
CASSLALGHSEQYF
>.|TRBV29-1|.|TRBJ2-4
TGCAGCGCCGAAGGGGATGCGGCCAAAAACATTCAGTACTTC
CSAEGDAAKNIQYF
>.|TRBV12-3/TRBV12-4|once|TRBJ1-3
TGTGCCAGCAGCGGCAGTGACTCTGGAAACACCATATATTTT
CASSGSDSGNTIYF
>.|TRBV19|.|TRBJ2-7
TGTGCCAGTAGTATCCTATATAGTCAGGTAGGCGGGCAGTACTTC
CASSILYSQVGGQYF
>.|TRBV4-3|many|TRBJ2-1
TGCGCCAGCAGCCAAGATATCGGCGGAGGCGAGCAGTTCTTC
CASSQDIGGGEQFF
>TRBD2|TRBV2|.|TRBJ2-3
TGTGCCAGCGGACTAGCGGGAGATACGCAGTATTTT
CASGLAGDTQYF
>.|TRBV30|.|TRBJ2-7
TGTGCCTTCGATAACAGGAACTCCTACGAGCAGTACTTC
CAFDNRNSYEQYF
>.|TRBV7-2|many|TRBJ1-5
TGTGCCAGCAGCCCGGACAGAGGCAATCAGCCCCAGCATTTT
CASSPDRGNQPQHF
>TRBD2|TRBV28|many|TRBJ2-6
TGTGCCAGCAGGAGCGGGAACCTTTACTCTGGGGCCAACGTCCTGACTTTC
CASRSGNLYSGANVLTF
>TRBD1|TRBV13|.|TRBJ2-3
TGTGCCAGCAGCTTAGGCTGGGGACAGACAGAAGATACGCAGTATTTT
CASSLGWGQTEDTQYF
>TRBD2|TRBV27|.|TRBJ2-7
TGTGCCGGCAGTCTACTAGCGGGCCACTATGAGCAGTACTTC
CAGSLLAGHYEQYF
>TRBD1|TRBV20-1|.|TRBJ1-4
TGCAGTGCTAGAGATGCGAGGGGGCCGGGTGAAAAACTGTTTTTT
CSARDARGPGEKLFF
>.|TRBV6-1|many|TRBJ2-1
TGTGCCAGCAGAGAGGGGTCCCTACCCGGAGAGCAGTTCTTC
CASREGSLPGEQFF
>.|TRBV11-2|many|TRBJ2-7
TGTGCCAGCAGCCCTTTTTACGAGCAGTACTTC
CASSPFYEQYF
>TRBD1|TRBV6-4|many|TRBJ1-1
TGTGCCAGCAGTGACGGACAGGAGGGAACTGAAGCTTTCTTT
CASSDGQEGTEAFF
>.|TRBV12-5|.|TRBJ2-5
TGTGCTAGTGGAAAGGGGCAAGAGACCCAGTACTTC
CASGKGQETQYF
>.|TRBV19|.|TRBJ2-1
TGTGCCAGTAGTATAGACCGGCCCGGGGTACACAATGAGCAGTTCTTC
CASSIDRPGVHNEQFF
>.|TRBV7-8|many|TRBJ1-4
TGTGCCAGCAGCTTAAGCAGGCTTAATGAAAAACTGTTTTTT
CASSLSRLNEKLFF
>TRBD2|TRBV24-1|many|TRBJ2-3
TGTGCCACCAGTGATGGGAGGGATGCAGATACGCAGTATTTT
CATSDGRDADTQYF
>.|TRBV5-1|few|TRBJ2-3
TGCGCCAGCCGCCAAGGATTCAGCTATCAAGATACGCAGTATTTT
CASRQGFSYQDTQYF
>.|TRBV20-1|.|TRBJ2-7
TGCAGTGGGAGAATGCGGTACGAGCAGTACTTC
CSGRMRYEQYF
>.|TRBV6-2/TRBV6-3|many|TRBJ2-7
TGTGCCAGCAGGGCTTGGGCGGCTACTTACGAGCAGTACTTC
CASRAWAATYEQYF
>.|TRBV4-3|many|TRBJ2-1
TGCGCCAGCAGCCAAGATCTGACGGGAGAAGGCTACAATGAGCAGTTCTTC
CASSQDLTGEGYNEQFF
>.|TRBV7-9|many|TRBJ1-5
TGTGCCAGCAGCTCGGACACTCCCGGACAGCCCCAGCATTTT
CASSSDTPGQPQHF
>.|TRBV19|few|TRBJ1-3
TGTGCCAGTACCACCGGACACGGTCCCTCTGGAAACACCATATATTTT
CASTTGHGPSGNTIYF
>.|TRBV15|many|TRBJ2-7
TGTGCCACCAGCCGGGATCCGGGATCGACTTACGAGCAGTACTTC
CATSRDPGSTYEQYF
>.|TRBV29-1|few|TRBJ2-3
TGCAGCGTTGTGGGTGGGGGCGCGACAGATACGCAGTATTTT
CSVVGGGATDTQYF
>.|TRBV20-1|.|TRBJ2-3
TGCAGCGTTGTGGAGGGGGCTAGGGGCACAGATACGCAGTATTTT
CSVVEGARGTDTQYF
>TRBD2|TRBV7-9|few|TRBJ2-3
TGTGCCAGCAGCTTAGCGGATGGGGAGGGCCTAAGCACAGATACGCAGTATTTT
CASSLADGEGLSTDTQYF
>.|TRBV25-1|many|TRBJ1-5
TGTGCCAGCAGTGAAGGGGAGAATCAGCCCCAGCATTTT
CASSEGENQPQHF
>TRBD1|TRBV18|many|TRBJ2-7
TGTGCCAGCTCACCACTAGCGCCGGGACAGGGGTCCTACGAGCAGTACTTC
CASSPLAPGQGSYEQYF
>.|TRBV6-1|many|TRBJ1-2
TGTGCCAGCAGTAACCAGGGAAATGGCTACACCTTC
CASSNQGNGYTF
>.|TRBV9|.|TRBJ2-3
TGTGCCAGCAGCCCAACAGGGATTTTCAGCACAGATACGCAGTATTTT
CASSPTGIFSTDTQYF
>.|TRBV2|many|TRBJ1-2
TGTGCCAGCAGGGAAGGCCAGGGCTATGGCTACACCTTC
CASREGQGYGYTF
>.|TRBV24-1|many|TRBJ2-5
TGTGCCACCAGTGACAAGGAGGAGGAGACCCAGTACTTC
CATSDKEEETQYF
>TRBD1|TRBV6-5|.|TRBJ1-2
TGTGCCAGCAGGGACGCCGGGACAGGGGCCTACTTCTATGGCTACACCTTC
CASRDAGTGAYFYGYTF
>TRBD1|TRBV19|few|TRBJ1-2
TGTGCCAGTAGTATCCCGATCGGACAGGGGTCCCCCTATGGCTACACCTTC
CASSIPIGQGSPYGYTF
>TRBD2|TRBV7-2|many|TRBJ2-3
TGTGCCAGCAGCTTAGAGACTAGCAGCGATACGCAGTATTTT
CASSLETSSDTQYF
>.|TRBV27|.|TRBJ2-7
TGTGCCAGCAGTCCCAACGGGGGGCAGGAACCGACCTACGAGCAGTACTTC
CASSPNGGQEPTYEQYF
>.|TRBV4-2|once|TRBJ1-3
TGTGCCAGCAGCCAAGAAGGAATCGCCATATATTTT
CASSQEGIAIYF
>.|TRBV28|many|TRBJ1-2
TGTGCCAGCAGTTCCTCCCTCAACTATGGCTACACCTTC
CASSSSLNYGYTF